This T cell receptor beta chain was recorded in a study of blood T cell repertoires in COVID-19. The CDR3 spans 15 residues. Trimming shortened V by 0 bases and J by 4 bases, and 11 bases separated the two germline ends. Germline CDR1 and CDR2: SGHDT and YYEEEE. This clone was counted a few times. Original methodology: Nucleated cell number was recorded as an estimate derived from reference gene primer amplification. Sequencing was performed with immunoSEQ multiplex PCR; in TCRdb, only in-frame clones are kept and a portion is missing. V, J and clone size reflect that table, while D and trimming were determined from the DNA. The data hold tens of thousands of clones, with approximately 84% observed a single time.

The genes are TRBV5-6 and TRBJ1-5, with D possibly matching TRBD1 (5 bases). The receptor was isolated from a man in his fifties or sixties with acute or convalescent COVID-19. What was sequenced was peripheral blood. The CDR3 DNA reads TGTGCCAGCAGCTTGGCTGGGGGACTTAATCAGCCCCAGCATTTT. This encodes CASSLAGGLNQPQHF. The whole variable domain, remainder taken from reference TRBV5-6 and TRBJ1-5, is DAGVTQSPTHLIKTRGQQVTLRCSPKSGHDTVSWYQQALGQGPQFIFQYYEEEERQRGNFPDRFSGHQFPNYSSELNVNALLLGDSALYLCASSLAGGLNQPQHFGDGTRLSIL.